This TCR beta chain originates from a study of regulatory T cells in long-lasting Graves disease. Regarding time point: persistent/refractory GD, antithyroid drugs over 5 years with positive TRAb. PBMC RNA served as the TCR library source. Investigators prepared the TCR beta libraries by applying iRepertoire HTBI primers and Arm-PCR of CDR3 regions. From the multiplex PCR reads, TCRdb called clonotypes with MiXCR, one entry per CDR3 protein. The sample has 450,000 or so distinct CDR3 sequences, roughly 22% seen once. Germline V gene data show CDR1 as GTSNPN and CDR2 as SVGIG (reference sequence). The V end lost 3 bases, the J end lost 0 bases, and 9 bases lay between the germline ends. This CDR3 contains 15 residues. Only a few counts were recorded for this clonotype.

The clonotype was recovered from a female donor with Graves disease. Material: peripheral blood mononuclear cells (PBMCs), obtained when the disease was refractory, from a patient treated with antithyroid drugs. This rearrangement joins TRBV30 to TRBJ2-6; a weak D match, TRBD2 (5 bases). Written as DNA, the CDR3 is TGTGCCTGGAGCTTAGAGGGCTCTGGGGCCAACGTCCTGACTTTC. Translation gives CAWSLEGSGANVLTF.